This record looks at one T cell receptor beta chain sequence and its context. Its antigen is currently unknown. These data originate in a study of cytomegalovirus exposure and HLA in healthy donors. Study-wide background: Caucasian-associated ancestry cluster membership applied to about 80% of approximately 400 genotyped donors. Findings and caveats of the study: Cytomegalovirus association was listed for approximately 160 TCR beta chains. In an earlier analysis, productive rearrangement rates for most beta V segments clustered near 87% or 30%. CMV antigen specificity was confirmed in vitro for three CMV-associated chains.

The PCR was carried out with 60 Vbeta primers and 13 Jbeta primers. The data were produced by immunoSEQ multiplex PCR, yet TCRdb's version contains in-frame clones alone and is incomplete. The table has 80,000 to 100,000 clones, 65% to 75% seen once. CDR1 MDHEN and CDR2 SYDVKM come from the germline V gene. There are 13 residues in the CDR3. V shed 10 bases and J shed 0 bases, with 11 bases lying between them. This TCR was recovered from a man aged 30 to 39 in good health and CMV-seropositive. The chain recombines TRBV28 with TRBJ2-3, with a tentative D call TRBD1 (6 bases). Sample: PBMCs. In nucleotides, the CDR3 is TGTGCCACCCTTAGGGGGAGCACAGATACGCAGTATTTT. This translates into CATLRGSTDTQYF.